These T cell receptor beta chains were read from a single sample in a study of control samples from healthy donors and cancer patients. The protocol was immunoSEQ multiplex PCR, while the TCRdb copy is restricted to in-frame clones and leaves out a portion. Seen here are about 160,000 clones, more than 85% observed once, and the top ten hold 0.65% to 0.85%. What was sequenced was blood. The receptors were sampled from a woman in her 30s in good health. Both conserved end residues are part of each CDR3.

V gene	J gene	CDR3 protein
TRBV3-1/TRBV3-2	TRBJ2-3	CASKTFGADTQYF
TRBV27	TRBJ2-1	CASSPGTSGMSEQFF
TRBV11-1	TRBJ1-1	CASSPGTGREAFF
TRBV18	TRBJ1-1	CASSNPGAWGNTEAFF
TRBV30	TRBJ2-5	CAWSVAGWETQYF
TRBV6-1	TRBJ1-1	CASSEWGGGPMNTEAFF
TRBV10-3	TRBJ2-1	CAIRKRDNYNEQFF
TRBV4-1	TRBJ2-1	CASSQGRGTGANEQFF
TRBV7-2	TRBJ1-1	CASSFGGSTEAFF
TRBV5-8	TRBJ2-7	CASSLGQIFSYEQYF
TRBV2	TRBJ2-1	CASGPTYNEQFF
TRBV5-1	TRBJ1-1	CASSLGGARGNTEAFF
TRBV28	TRBJ1-5	CASSLDSNQPQHF